This TCR beta chain derives from a study of control samples from healthy donors and cancer patients. Profiling relied on immunoSEQ multiplex PCR, and the TCRdb table lists in-frame clones only, not all of them. The top ten hold under 9% of the sample, which has approximately 150,000 clones, 75% to 95% seen once. The sequence was collected from a man younger than 30 in good health. Input material: blood.

The CDR3 protein is CASSLVGSTGEKLFF. The CDR3 coding sequence is TGTGCCAGCAGCTTAGTGGGGAGCACGGGGGAAAAACTGTTTTTT. The rearrangement links TRBV7-9 to TRBJ1-4; D gene uncertain. The germline V gene encodes CDR1 SEHNR and CDR2 FQNEAQ (reference sequence). The CDR3 totals 15 residues. V dropped 1 base and J dropped 8 bases, with 14 bases sitting between them.